This T cell receptor beta chain is drawn from a study of T-cell reconstitution after alpha-beta-depleted transplantation in children. Notes on the study in general: Surviving recipient T cells and thymic progenitors accounted for the high day-60 TCRbeta diversity observed in some patients. T-cell numbers and diversity one year post-transplant derived largely from freshly generated T cells. The origin of alpha-beta T cells about two months after transplant was reportedly several hundred expanded graft clones.

It was with unique molecular identifiers that the TCRbeta library was prepared. TCRdb re-analysed the PCR reads in MiXCR, keeping a single row per CDR3 protein. The sample yields about 260,000 distinct CDR3 sequences, 9.5% to 13% seen once. This clonotype came up many times. No antigen is known for it. This clonotype was obtained from a male patient between 2 and 9 years old who had a stem cell transplant for chronic granulomatous disease, so the T cells may come from the graft donor. This sample comprised peripheral blood, obtained 180 days after TCRalphabeta/CD19-depleted stem cell transplant.

CDR3 bases: TGCGCCAGCAGCCATTCCCTCGCCCGGGGTAGCAATCAGCCCCAGCATTTT. This encodes CASSHSLARGSNQPQHF. The V call is TRBV4-1, the J call TRBJ1-5; D not resolved. The CDR3 totals 17 residues. The germline V gene encodes CDR1 MGHRA and CDR2 YSYEKL. Deletions cut 3 bases from V and 0 bases from J, with 15 bases between.